What follows are 31 T cell receptor beta chains derived from one specimen sequenced in a study of cytomegalovirus exposure and HLA in healthy donors. 13 Jbeta primers and 60 Vbeta primers were used for the PCR. Assay used: immunoSEQ multiplex PCR; TCRdb lists only in-frame clones, some missing. This table holds 150,000 to 200,000 clones, around two thirds found once. Source material: PBMCs. These receptors were obtained from a man in his forties in good health and CMV-seronegative.

This sequence joins TRBV10-2 and TRBJ1-6, with D uncertain. CDR1 and CDR2 from the germline V gene are WSHSY and SAAADI. With 8 bases removed from V and 2 bases from J, the gap between germline ends came to 19 bases. The CDR3 spans 17 residues. The chain's CDR3 is CASHLDYTAAYNSPLHF. The CDR3 bases are TGCGCCAGCCATCTCGATTATACCGCGGCCTATAATTCACCCCTCCACTTT.

The chain links TRBV6-1 to TRBJ2-7, with TRBD1 as a possible D gene (6 bases). The germline V gene has CDR1 MNHNS and CDR2 SASEGT. The germline V and J ends were trimmed by 6 bases and 4 bases, with 10 bases remaining between them. This CDR3 has 12 residues. CDR3 amino acids: CASSQQGYEQYF. The CDR3 DNA reads TGTGCCAGCAGCCAACAGGGATACGAGCAGTACTTC.

This clone was observed once. This chain connects TRBV30 to TRBJ1-1; D is uncertain. The CDR3 is 12 amino acids. With 0 bases removed from V and 7 bases from J, the gap between germline ends came to 9 bases. Germline CDR1 is GTSNPN and CDR2 is SVGIG (reference sequence). The CDR3: CAWSVARGEAFF. Written as DNA, the CDR3 is TGTGCCTGGAGTGTAGCCCGGGGTGAAGCTTTCTTT.

The J gene is TRBJ2-1, the V gene TRBV7-3, with D possibly matching TRBD2 (6 bases). CDR3 length equals 14 residues. Germline V CDR1 and CDR2: SGHTA, FQGTGA. V shed 5 bases and J shed 3 bases, with 11 bases lying between them. This CDR3 reads CASSPGTYYNEQFF. CDR3 DNA: TGTGCCAGCAGCCCCGGGACTTACTACAATGAGCAGTTCTTC.

The V call is TRBV5-4, the J call TRBJ2-1; 10 bases are a match to TRBD2. The CDR3 extends over 15 amino acids. V was clipped by 3 bases and J by 6 bases; unmatched bases: 6. Looked up from germline, CDR1 is SGHNT and CDR2 is YYREEE (reference sequence). CDR3 DNA sequence: TGTGCCAGCAGCTCCCCGGGACTAGCGAGCAATGAGCAGTTCTTC. This sequence encodes CASSSPGLASNEQFF.

The rearrangement links TRBV29-1 to TRBJ2-3; a weak D match, TRBD2 (5 bases). Germline CDR1 reads SQVTM; CDR2 reads ANQGSEA. V lost 8 bases and J 6 bases, leaving 6 bases between the germline ends. The CDR3 consists of 9 residues. CDR3 in DNA: TGCAGCTCGGGGGATACGCAGTATTTT. It specifies CSSGDTQYF.

There are a few counts of this clone. The gene calls are TRBV5-1 and TRBJ2-5; TRBD1 is a possible D gene (7 bases). The CDR3 extends over 14 amino acids. Germline V lookup: CDR1 SGHRS, CDR2 YFSETQ. V shed 4 bases and J shed 0 bases, with 10 bases lying between them. DNA for the CDR3: TGCGCCAGCAGCCCAGGGGGGAACCAAGAGACCCAGTACTTC. Amino acid sequence: CASSPGGNQETQYF.

This clone was detected a few times. V gene TRBV20-1 combines with J gene TRBJ2-3, with a tentative D call TRBD2 (5 bases). V lost 3 bases to trimming and J lost 10 bases, with 11 bases between them. Germline V gene data show CDR1 as DFQATT and CDR2 as SNEGSKA (reference sequence). There are 11 residues in the CDR3. The CDR3 sequence: CSASEGIAQYF. The CDR3 coding sequence is TGCAGTGCTAGTGAGGGAATCGCGCAGTATTTT.

In its sample, this clone was seen a few times. The rearrangement uses TRBV30 and TRBJ1-1; D is undetermined. V lost 5 bases, J lost 12 bases, and 22 bases lay in between. The CDR3 runs 13 residues. In germline, CDR1 is GTSNPN, CDR2 SVGIG (reference sequence). The CDR3 region has the DNA TGTGCCTGGGACTACATCCACGGCGTAGAAACTTTCTTT. Protein sequence: CAWDYIHGVETFF.

The table lists this clone with a few counts. The genes are TRBV6-5 and TRBJ1-6; no firm D call. Germline CDR1 MNHEY, CDR2 SVGAGI. There are 12 residues in the CDR3. Trimming took off 6 bases at V and 7 bases at J, with 7 bases between the two ends. CDR3 sequence: CASSPKNSPLHF. Written as DNA, the CDR3 is TGTGCCAGCAGCCCTAAAAATTCACCCCTCCACTTT.

The chain is built from TRBV7-2 and TRBJ1-5; 8 bases are shared with TRBD1. The V gene end was trimmed by 5 bases and the J gene end by 7 bases; junction bases not matched to a gene: 4. Germline CDR1 is SGHTA and CDR2 is FQGNSA. The length of the CDR3 is 13 residues. CDR3 in amino acids: CASSRQGNQPQHF. CDR3 DNA: TGTGCCAGCAGCCGACAGGGGAACCAGCCCCAGCATTTT.

The chain employs TRBV5-5 and TRBJ1-1; D perhaps matches TRBD1 (6 bases). CDR1 SGHKS and CDR2 YYEKEE come from the germline V gene (reference sequence). Deletions cut 4 bases from V and 6 bases from J, with 13 bases between. The CDR3 contains 13 residues. As DNA, the CDR3 is TGTGCCAGCAGCCGTGGACAGTTGGCTGAAGCTTTCTTT. Protein product: CASSRGQLAEAFF.

The chain has TRBV12-5 and TRBJ2-6; no clear D. CDR1 and CDR2 from the germline V gene are LGHNT and FRNRAP. The CDR3 runs to 13 residues. Between the trimmed V and J ends, which lost 3 bases and 3 bases, there was a span of 3 bases. The CDR3 coding sequence is TGTGCTAGTGGTTTTTATGGGGCCAACGTCCTGACTTTC. It is translated as CASGFYGANVLTF.

The chain has TRBV6-1 and TRBJ1-3, with D uncertain. The CDR3 runs 15 residues. Germline V gene lookup returns CDR1 MNHNS and CDR2 SASEGT. Trimming removed 3 bases from V and 0 bases from J, with 9 bases in between. CDR3 nucleotide sequence: TGTGCCAGCAGTGAGACACCAAACTCTGGAAACACCATATATTTT. Translating gives CASSETPNSGNTIYF.

This clone was observed a few times. V is TRBV11-2 and J is TRBJ2-1, with 9 bases aligning to TRBD2. V shed 5 bases and J 6 bases; nucleotides not matched to a gene: 11. The CDR3 is 16 amino acids. Germline loops: CDR1 SGHAT, CDR2 FQNNGV. For the CDR3, the DNA is TGTGCCAGCAGCGGGCGGACTAGCGAAGGCTTCAATGAGCAGTTCTTC. It encodes CASSGRTSEGFNEQFF.

V usage is TRBV27 and J usage is TRBJ2-5; perhaps TRBD2 as D (6 bases). V lost 8 bases and J 4 bases, leaving 17 bases between the germline ends. The CDR3 contains 14 residues. Germline assignment: CDR1 MNHEY and CDR2 SMNVEV (reference sequence). CDR3 in amino acids: CASGGLSMGETQYF. The CDR3 DNA sequence: TGTGCCAGCGGAGGACTAAGCATGGGAGAGACCCAGTACTTC.

The rearrangement joins TRBV5-1 to TRBJ2-3; TRBD2 aligns across 11 bases. V was pared by 6 bases and J by 4 bases, with 7 bases of the junction left unmatched. The CDR3 extends over 15 amino acids. CDR1 SGHRS and CDR2 YFSETQ come from the germline V gene. In nucleotides, the CDR3 is TGCGCCAGCAAAGGGATAGCGGGAGGGCCAGATACGCAGTATTTT. Protein: CASKGIAGGPDTQYF.

The count of this clone is one. The chain combines TRBV7-6 with TRBJ2-3, with TRBD2 identical over 9 bases. The ends lost 5 bases at V and 4 bases at J; junction bases unmatched: 10. The CDR3 length is 16 residues. From germline, CDR1 is SGHVS and CDR2 FNYEAQ. CDR3 nucleotides: TGTGCCAGCAGCAGAGCCGCCGGGACTAGCTCAGATACGCAGTATTTT. Protein: CASSRAAGTSSDTQYF.

This chain uses TRBV4-1 with TRBJ2-7; 8 bases map to TRBD1. V was clipped by 1 base and J by 0 bases; unmatched bases: 2. Germline loops: CDR1 MGHRA, CDR2 YSYEKL. This CDR3 has 15 residues. The CDR3, as DNA: TGCGCCAGCAGCCAAGCCACAGGGGGCTCCTACGAGCAGTACTTC. As protein: CASSQATGGSYEQYF.

This chain joins TRBV18 and TRBJ1-5; 7 bases line up with TRBD1. Per the germline V gene, CDR1 is KGHSH and CDR2 is LQKENI. V lost 3 bases and J lost 2; bases outside the gene matches: 10. This CDR3 spans 17 amino acids. CDR3 in DNA: TGTGCCAGCTCACCTAGCCGGATCGGGACAGGCAATCAGCCCCAGCATTTT. Translating gives CASSPSRIGTGNQPQHF.

The chain uses TRBV27 and TRBJ2-2; 8 bases agree with TRBD2. Looked up from germline, CDR1 is MNHEY and CDR2 is SMNVEV (reference sequence). V trimming: 2 bases; J trimming: 3 bases; junction bases outside the gene matches: 2. The CDR3 length is 15 residues. CDR3 loop: CASSLAGGYTGELFF. The DNA of the CDR3 is TGTGCCAGCAGTTTAGCGGGGGGTTACACCGGGGAGCTGTTTTTT.

J is TRBJ2-5 and V is TRBV5-1; 7 bases line up with TRBD2. With V trimmed by 4 bases and J by 10 bases, 13 bases remained unmatched. The germline CDR1 and CDR2 sequences are SGHRS and YFSETQ. This CDR3 is 14 amino acids long. CDR3 region: CASSNRGTIRGQYF. CDR3 sequence (DNA): TGCGCCAGCAGCAACCGCGGGACTATTCGTGGCCAGTACTTC.

The J gene is TRBJ2-7, the V gene TRBV4-1; D not certain. Trimming shortened V by 0 bases and J by 1 base, and 7 bases separated the two germline ends. CDR1 and CDR2 from the germline V gene are MGHRA and YSYEKL. The CDR3 extends over 14 amino acids. CDR3 bases: TGCGCCAGCAGCCAAGACGCCAGATCCTACGAGCAGTACTTC. Translating it yields CASSQDARSYEQYF.

The gene calls are TRBV7-2 and TRBJ2-7; 11 positions agree with TRBD2. The V segment lost 3 bases and the J segment 3 bases; nucleotides outside the gene matches: 1. The germline CDR1 and CDR2 sequences are SGHTA and FQGNSA. This CDR3 is 14 amino acids long. The CDR3 DNA reads as TGTGCCAGCAGCTTTAGCGGGAGGGACTACGAGCAGTACTTC. This gives the protein CASSFSGRDYEQYF. Supplemented by reference TRBV7-2 and TRBJ2-7, the full variable domain reads GAGVSQSPSNKVTEKGKDVELRCDPISGHTALYWYRQSLGQGLEFLIYFQGNSAPDKSGLPSDRFSAERTGGSVSTLTIQRTQQEDSAVYLCASSFSGRDYEQYFGPGTRLTVT.

The chain has TRBV11-3 and TRBJ2-7; D is possibly TRBD2 (6 bases). Per germline, CDR1 SGHNT and CDR2 YENEEA. The CDR3 contains 14 residues. The V end lost 2 bases, the J end lost 6 bases, and 14 bases lay between the germline ends. The CDR3 DNA reads as TGTGCCAGCAGCTTAAGCCCAAGCGGGCCCGAGCAGTACTTC. Residues: CASSLSPSGPEQYF.

This clone was detected only a few times. The chain recombines TRBV7-8 with TRBJ1-3; D may be TRBD1 (6 bases). The CDR3 loop spans 17 amino acids. With 0 bases removed from V and 0 bases from J, the gap between germline ends came to 12 bases. Germline V gene data show CDR1 as SGHVS and CDR2 as FQNEAQ. CDR3 sequence: CASSLAPTGLSGNTIYF. CDR3 nucleotides: TGTGCCAGCAGCTTAGCCCCTACAGGGCTCTCTGGAAACACCATATATTTT.

This chain connects TRBV6-1 to TRBJ2-7; 7 bases map to TRBD2. Germline CDR1 MNHNS, CDR2 SASEGT. CDR3 length: 15 residues. The V segment lost 2 bases and the J segment 2 bases; nucleotides outside the gene matches: 6. The CDR3 DNA is TGTGCCAGCAGTGAAAGCGGGACGCAGGCCTACGAGCAGTACTTC. Protein sequence: CASSESGTQAYEQYF.

The genes are TRBV5-8 and TRBJ1-5, with 9 positions matching TRBD1. There are 17 residues in the CDR3. Looked up from germline, CDR1 is SGHTS and CDR2 is YDEGEE. V lost 4 bases to trimming and J lost 3 bases; unmatched junction nucleotides: 11. The CDR3 loop reads CASSPGAGTGHNQPQHF. The CDR3, as DNA: TGTGCCAGCAGCCCTGGGGCCGGGACAGGGCACAATCAGCCCCAGCATTTT.

As to this clone: At the DNA level, this CDR3 is encoded by other sequences in the same sample as well. The chain carries TRBV4-3 and TRBJ2-5, with D perhaps matching TRBD2 (5 bases). This CDR3 contains 16 residues. CDR1 and CDR2 from the germline V gene are LGHNA and YSLEER. V was clipped by 4 bases and J by 2 bases, with 17 bases between them. The CDR3 sequence: CASSRPPGSLQETQYF. CDR3 sequence (DNA): TGCGCCAGCAGCCGCCCGCCGGGGTCCCTTCAAGAGACCCAGTACTTC.

The gene calls are TRBV4-1 and TRBJ1-4; D is possibly TRBD1 (5 bases). The CDR3 runs 16 residues. The V gene's germline CDR1 is MGHRA and CDR2 YSYEKL. V was pared by 0 bases and J by 6 bases, with 14 bases between. In DNA form, the CDR3 reads TGCGCCAGCAGCCAAGAACGGGGGGAAGGTCATGAAAAACTGTTTTTT. Translated: CASSQERGEGHEKLFF.

V gene TRBV6-4 combines with J gene TRBJ2-1, with 11 positions matching TRBD2. The junction had 5 bases not matched to a gene; V was cut back by 5 bases and J by 5 bases. The germline V gene encodes CDR1 MRHNA and CDR2 SNTAGT. This CDR3 region has 15 residues. The CDR3 protein is CASSPLAGADNEQFF. The CDR3 DNA reads as TGTGCCAGCAGTCCACTAGCGGGGGCAGACAATGAGCAGTTCTTC.